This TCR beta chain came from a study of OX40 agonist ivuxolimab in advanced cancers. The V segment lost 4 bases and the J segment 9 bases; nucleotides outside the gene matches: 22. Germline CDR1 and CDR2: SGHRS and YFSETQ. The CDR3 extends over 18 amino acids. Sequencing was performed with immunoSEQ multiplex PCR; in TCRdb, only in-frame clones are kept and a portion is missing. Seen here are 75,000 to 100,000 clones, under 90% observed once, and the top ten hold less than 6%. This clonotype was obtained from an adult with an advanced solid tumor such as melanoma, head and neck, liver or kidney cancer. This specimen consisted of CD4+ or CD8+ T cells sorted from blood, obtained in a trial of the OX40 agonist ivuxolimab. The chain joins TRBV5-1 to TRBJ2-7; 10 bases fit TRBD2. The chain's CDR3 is CASSPGGSGGAGGSVQYF. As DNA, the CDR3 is TGCGCCAGCAGCCCTGGGGGCAGCGGGGGGGCCGGAGGGTCTGTGCAGTACTTC. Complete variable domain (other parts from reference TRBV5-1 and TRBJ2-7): KAGVTQTPRYLIKTRGQQVTLSCSPISGHRSVSWYQQTPGQGLQFLFEYFSETQRNKGNFPGRFSGRQFSNSRSEMNVSTLELGDSALYLCASSPGGSGGAGGSVQYFGPGTRLTVT.